Listed below are T cell receptor beta chains from one sample, sequenced in a study of T cells in Graves' hyperthyroidism and ophthalmopathy. TCRdb reprocessed the multiplex PCR reads via MiXCR and lists one record per CDR3 protein. The sample has around 350,000 distinct CDR3 sequences; approximately 13% are singletons. The sample consisted of blood. The receptors come from a young woman with Graves' hyperthyroidism. Each CDR3 is given with its conserved first and last residue. The order of the fields is V gene, J gene, CDR3 protein.

v_gene: TRBV10-2
j_gene: TRBJ2-3
CDR3aa: CASSEPTVILRGVLTDTQYF

v_gene: TRBV3-1
j_gene: TRBJ1-2
CDR3aa: CASSQGSNYGYTF

v_gene: TRBV6-1
j_gene: TRBJ1-1
CDR3aa: CASSGQQGREAFF

v_gene: TRBV5-4
j_gene: TRBJ2-3
CDR3aa: CASRQQGTDTQYF

v_gene: TRBV15
j_gene: TRBJ1-1
CDR3aa: CATSWGVQGYAEASF

v_gene: TRBV7-8
j_gene: TRBJ2-3
CDR3aa: CASSLTTAGVGTDTQYF

v_gene: TRBV7-3
j_gene: TRBJ1-2
CDR3aa: CASRLDGGGNYGYTF

v_gene: TRBV12-3/TRBV12-4
j_gene: TRBJ1-3
CDR3aa: CASSPQDSSGNTIYF

v_gene: TRBV5-1
j_gene: TRBJ1-2
CDR3aa: CASSLISSANYGYTF

v_gene: TRBV6-2/TRBV6-3
j_gene: TRBJ2-4
CDR3aa: CASSYITETSGSVKYIQYF

v_gene: TRBV7-9
j_gene: TRBJ2-7
CDR3aa: CASSLEADPYEQYF